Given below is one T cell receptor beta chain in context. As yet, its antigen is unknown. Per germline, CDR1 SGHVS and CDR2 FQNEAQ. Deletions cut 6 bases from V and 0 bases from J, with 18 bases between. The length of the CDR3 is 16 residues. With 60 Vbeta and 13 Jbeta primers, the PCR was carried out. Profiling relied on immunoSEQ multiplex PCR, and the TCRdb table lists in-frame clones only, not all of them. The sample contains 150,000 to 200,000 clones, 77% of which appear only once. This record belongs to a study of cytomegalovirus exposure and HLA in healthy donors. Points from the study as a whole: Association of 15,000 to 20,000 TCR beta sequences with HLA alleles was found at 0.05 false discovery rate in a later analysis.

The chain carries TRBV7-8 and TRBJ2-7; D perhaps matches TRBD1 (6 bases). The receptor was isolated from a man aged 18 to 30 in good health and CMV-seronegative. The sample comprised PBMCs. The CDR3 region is CASSLTGTFSSYEQYF. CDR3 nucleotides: TGTGCCAGCAGTCTTACCGGGACATTTAGCTCCTACGAGCAGTACTTC. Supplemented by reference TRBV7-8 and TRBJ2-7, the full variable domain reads GAGVSQSPRYKVAKRGQDVALRCDPISGHVSLFWYQQALGQGPEFLTYFQNEAQLDKSGLPSDRFFAERPEGSVSTLKIQRTQQEDSAVYLCASSLTGTFSSYEQYFGPGTRLTVT.